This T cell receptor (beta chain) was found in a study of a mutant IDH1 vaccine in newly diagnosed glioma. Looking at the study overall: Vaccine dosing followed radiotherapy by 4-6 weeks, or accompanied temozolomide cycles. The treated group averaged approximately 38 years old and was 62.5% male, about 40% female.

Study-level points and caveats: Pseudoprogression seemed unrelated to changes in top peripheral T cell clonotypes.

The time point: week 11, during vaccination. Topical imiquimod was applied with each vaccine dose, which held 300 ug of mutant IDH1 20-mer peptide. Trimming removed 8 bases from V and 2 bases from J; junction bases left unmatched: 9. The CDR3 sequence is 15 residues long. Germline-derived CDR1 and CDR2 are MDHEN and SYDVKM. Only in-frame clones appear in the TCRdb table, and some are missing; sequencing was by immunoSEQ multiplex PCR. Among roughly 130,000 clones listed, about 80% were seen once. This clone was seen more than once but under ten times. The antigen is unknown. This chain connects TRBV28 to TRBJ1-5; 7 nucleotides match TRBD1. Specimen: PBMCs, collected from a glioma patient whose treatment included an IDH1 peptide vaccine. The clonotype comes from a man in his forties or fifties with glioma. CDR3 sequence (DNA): TGTGCCAGCGGGGGGAGGGGGCATGGCAATCAGCCCCAGCATTTT. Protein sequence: CASGGRGHGNQPQHF. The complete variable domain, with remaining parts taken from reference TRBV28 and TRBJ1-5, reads DVKVTQSSRYLVKRTGEKVFLECVQDMDHENMFWYRQDPGLGLRLIYFSYDVKMKEKGDIPEGYSVSREKKERFSLILESASTNQTSMYLCASGGRGHGNQPQHFGDGTRLSIL.